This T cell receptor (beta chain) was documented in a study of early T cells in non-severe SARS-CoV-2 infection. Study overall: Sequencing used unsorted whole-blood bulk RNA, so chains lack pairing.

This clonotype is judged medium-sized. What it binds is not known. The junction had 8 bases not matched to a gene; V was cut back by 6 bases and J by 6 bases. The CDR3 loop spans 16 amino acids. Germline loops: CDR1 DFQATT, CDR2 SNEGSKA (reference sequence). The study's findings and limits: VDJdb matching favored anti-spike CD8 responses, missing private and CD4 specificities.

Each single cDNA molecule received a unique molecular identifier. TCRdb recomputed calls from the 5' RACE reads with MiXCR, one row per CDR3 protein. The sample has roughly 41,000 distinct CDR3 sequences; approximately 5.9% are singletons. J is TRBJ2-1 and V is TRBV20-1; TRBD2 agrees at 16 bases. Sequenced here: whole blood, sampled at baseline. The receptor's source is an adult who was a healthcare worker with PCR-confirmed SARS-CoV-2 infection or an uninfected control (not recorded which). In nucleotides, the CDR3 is TGCAGTGCGAAAGGGACTAGCGGGAGGGATGTCAATGAGCAGTTCTTC. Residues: CSAKGTSGRDVNEQFF.